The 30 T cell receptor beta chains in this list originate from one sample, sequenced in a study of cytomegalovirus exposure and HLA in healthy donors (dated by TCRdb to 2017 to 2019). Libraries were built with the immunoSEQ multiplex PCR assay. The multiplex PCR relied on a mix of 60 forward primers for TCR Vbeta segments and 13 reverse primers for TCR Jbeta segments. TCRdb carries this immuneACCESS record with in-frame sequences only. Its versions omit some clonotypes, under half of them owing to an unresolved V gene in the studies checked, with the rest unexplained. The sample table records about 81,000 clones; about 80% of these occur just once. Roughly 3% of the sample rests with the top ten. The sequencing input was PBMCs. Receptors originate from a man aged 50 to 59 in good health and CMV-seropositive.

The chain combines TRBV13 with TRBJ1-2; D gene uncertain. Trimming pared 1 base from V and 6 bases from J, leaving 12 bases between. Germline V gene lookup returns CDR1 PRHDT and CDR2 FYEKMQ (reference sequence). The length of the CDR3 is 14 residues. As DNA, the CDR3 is TGTGCCAGCAGCTTAGACAGTCGCGGGGATGGCTACACCTTC. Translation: CASSLDSRGDGYTF.

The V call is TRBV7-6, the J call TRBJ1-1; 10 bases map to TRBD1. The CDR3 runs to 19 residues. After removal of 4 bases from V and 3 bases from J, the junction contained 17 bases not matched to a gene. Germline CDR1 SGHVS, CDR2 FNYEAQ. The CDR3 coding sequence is TGTGCCAGCAGCTCCAGCGACAGAGACAGGGGGCGATTGGACACTGAAGCTTTCTTT. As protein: CASSSSDRDRGRLDTEAFF. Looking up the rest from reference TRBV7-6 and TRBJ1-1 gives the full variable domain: GAGVSQSPRYKVTKRGQDVALRCDPISGHVSLYWYRQALGQGPEFLTYFNYEAQQDKSGLPNDRFSAERPEGSISTLTIQRTEQRDSAMYRCASSSSDRDRGRLDTEAFFGQGTRLTVV.

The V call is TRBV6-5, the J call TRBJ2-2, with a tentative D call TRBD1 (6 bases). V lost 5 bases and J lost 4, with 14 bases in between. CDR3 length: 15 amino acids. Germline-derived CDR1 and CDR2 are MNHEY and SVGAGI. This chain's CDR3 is CASSRPGHTTGELFF. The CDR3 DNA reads TGTGCCAGCAGTCGTCCGGGACACACCACCGGGGAGCTGTTTTTT.

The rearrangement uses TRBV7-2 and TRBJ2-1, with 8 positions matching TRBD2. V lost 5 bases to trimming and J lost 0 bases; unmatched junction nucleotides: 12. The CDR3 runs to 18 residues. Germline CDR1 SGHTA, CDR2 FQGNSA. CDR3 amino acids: CASSPGLARRNSYNEQFF. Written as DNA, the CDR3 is TGTGCCAGCAGCCCCGGACTAGCTAGGCGTAACTCCTACAATGAGCAGTTCTTC.

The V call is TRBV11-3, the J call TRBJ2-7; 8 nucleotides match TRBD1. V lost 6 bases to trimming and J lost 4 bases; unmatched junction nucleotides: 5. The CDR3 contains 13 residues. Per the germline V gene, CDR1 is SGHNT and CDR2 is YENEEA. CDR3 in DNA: TGTGCCAGCAGGGACAGGGTTGGGTACGAGCAGTACTTC. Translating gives CASRDRVGYEQYF.

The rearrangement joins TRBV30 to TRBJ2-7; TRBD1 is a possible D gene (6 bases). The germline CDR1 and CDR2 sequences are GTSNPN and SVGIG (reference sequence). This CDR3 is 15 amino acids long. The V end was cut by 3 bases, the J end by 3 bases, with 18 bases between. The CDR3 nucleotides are TGTGCCTGGAGGGCCACAGGGTTACCGGACTACGAGCAGTACTTC. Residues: CAWRATGLPDYEQYF.

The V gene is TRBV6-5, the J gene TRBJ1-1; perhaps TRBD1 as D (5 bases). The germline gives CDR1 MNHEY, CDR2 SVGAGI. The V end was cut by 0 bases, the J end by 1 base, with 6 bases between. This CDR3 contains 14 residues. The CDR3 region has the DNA TGTGCCAGCAGTTACTCCAGGGCGAACACTGAAGCTTTCTTT. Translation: CASSYSRANTEAFF.

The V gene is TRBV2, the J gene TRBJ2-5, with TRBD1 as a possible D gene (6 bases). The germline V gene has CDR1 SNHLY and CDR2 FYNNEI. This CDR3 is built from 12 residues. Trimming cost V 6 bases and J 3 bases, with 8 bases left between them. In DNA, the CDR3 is TGTGCCAGCAGCTGGACAGAAGAGACCCAGTACTTC. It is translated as CASSWTEETQYF.

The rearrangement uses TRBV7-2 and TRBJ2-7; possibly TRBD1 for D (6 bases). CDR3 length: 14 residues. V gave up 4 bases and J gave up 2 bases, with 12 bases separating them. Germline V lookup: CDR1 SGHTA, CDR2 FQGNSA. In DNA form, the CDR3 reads TGTGCCAGCAGCTCGCGGACAGCAACCTACGAGCAGTACTTC. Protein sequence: CASSSRTATYEQYF.

The CDR3 nucleotides are TGTGCCAGCAGCCCCGCAGGGGTTACCGGGGAGCTGTTTTTT. Translating gives CASSPAGVTGELFF. This chain uses TRBV9 with TRBJ2-2, with D perhaps matching TRBD1 (6 bases). The ends were cut back, 4 bases at V and 5 bases at J, with 12 bases in the middle. CDR1 is SGDLS, CDR2 YYNGEE, per germline. There are 14 residues in the CDR3.

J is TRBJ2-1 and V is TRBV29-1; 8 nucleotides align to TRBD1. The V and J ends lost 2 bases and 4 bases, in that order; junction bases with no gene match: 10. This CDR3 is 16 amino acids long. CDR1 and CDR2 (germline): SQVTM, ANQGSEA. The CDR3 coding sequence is TGCAGCGTTGAACCGGAAGGACAGGGTTTGTACAATGAGCAGTTCTTC. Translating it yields CSVEPEGQGLYNEQFF.

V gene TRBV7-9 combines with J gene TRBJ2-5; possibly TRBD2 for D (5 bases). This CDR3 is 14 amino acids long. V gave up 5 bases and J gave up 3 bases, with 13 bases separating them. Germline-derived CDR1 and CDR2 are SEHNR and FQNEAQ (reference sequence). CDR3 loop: CASSPRSGEETQYF. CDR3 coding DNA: TGTGCCAGCAGCCCAAGGTCCGGGGAAGAGACCCAGTACTTC.

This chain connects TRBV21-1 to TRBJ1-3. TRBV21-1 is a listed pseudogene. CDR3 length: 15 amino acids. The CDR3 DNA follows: TGTGCCAGCAGCAAAGCGCGAAACTCTGGAAACACCATATATTTT. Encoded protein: CASSKARNSGNTIYF.

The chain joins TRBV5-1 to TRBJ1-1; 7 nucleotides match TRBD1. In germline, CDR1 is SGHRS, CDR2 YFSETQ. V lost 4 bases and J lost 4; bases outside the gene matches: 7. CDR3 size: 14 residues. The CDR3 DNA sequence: TGCGCCAGCAGCCGCCGACAGGGCATCACTGAAGCTTTCTTT. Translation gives CASSRRQGITEAFF.

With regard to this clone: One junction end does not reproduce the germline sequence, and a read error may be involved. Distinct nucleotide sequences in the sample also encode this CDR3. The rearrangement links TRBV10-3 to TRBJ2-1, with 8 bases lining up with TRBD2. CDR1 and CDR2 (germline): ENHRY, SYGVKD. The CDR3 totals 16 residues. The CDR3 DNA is TGTGCCATCAGTGAACAAAGGGGGACTAGTCTCAATGAACAGTTCTTC. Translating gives CAISEQRGTSLNEQFF.

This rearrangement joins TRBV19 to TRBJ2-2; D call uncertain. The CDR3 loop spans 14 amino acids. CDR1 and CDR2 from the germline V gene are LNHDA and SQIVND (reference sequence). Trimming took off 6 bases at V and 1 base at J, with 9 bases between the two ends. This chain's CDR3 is CASSTVGNTGELFF. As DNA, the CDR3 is TGTGCCAGTAGCACAGTGGGGAACACCGGGGAGCTGTTTTTT.

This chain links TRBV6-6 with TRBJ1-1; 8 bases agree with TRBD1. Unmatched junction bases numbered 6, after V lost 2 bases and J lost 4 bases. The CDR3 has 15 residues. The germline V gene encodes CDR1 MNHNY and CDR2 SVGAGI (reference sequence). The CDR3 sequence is CASSYRTGGGTEAFF. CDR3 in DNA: TGTGCCAGCAGTTACCGCACAGGGGGTGGCACTGAAGCTTTCTTT.

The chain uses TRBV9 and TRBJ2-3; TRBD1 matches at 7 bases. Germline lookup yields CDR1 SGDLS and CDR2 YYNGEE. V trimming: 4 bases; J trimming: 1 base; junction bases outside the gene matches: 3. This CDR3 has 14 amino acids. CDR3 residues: CASSNTGGTDTQYF. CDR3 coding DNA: TGTGCCAGCAGCAATACAGGGGGCACAGATACGCAGTATTTT.

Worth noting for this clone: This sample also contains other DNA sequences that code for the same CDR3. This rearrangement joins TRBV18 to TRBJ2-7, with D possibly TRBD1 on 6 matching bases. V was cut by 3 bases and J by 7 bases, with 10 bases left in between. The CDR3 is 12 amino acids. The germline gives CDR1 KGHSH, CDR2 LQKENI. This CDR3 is CASSPDRTEQYF. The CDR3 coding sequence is TGTGCCAGCTCACCCGACAGGACAGAGCAGTACTTC. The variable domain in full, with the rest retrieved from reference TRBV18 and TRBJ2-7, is NAGVMQNPRHLVRRRGQEARLRCSPMKGHSHVYWYRQLPEEGLKFMVYLQKENIIDESGMPKERFSAEFPKEGPSILRIQQVVRGDSAAYFCASSPDRTEQYFGPGTRLTVT.

The CDR3 is CASSLNLGNTGELFF. In DNA, the CDR3 is TGCGCCAGCAGCTTGAATCTAGGTAACACCGGGGAGCTGTTTTTT. This chain joins TRBV5-1 and TRBJ2-2, with unresolved D. The CDR3 is made up of 15 amino acids. From germline, CDR1 is SGHRS and CDR2 YFSETQ. Deletions cut 1 base from V and 2 bases from J, with 9 bases between.

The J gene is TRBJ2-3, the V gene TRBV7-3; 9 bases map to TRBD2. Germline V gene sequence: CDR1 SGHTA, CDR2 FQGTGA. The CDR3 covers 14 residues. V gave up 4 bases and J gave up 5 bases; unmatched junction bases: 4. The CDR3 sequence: CASSSLAGRDTQYF. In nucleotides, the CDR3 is TGTGCCAGCAGCTCGCTAGCGGGACGAGATACGCAGTATTTT. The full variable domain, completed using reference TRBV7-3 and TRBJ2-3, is GAGVSQTPSNKVTEKGKYVELRCDPISGHTALYWYRQSLGQGPEFLIYFQGTGAADDSGLPNDRFFAVRPEGSVSTLKIQRTERGDSAVYLCASSSLAGRDTQYFGPGTRLTVL.

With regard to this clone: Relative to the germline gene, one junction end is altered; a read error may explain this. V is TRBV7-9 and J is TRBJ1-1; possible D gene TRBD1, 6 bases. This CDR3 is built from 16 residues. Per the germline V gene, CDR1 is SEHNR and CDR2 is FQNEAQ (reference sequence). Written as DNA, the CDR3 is TGTTCCAGCAGCTCCCTAAAGACAGGATTGAACACTGAAGCTTTCTTT. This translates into CSSSSLKTGLNTEAFF.

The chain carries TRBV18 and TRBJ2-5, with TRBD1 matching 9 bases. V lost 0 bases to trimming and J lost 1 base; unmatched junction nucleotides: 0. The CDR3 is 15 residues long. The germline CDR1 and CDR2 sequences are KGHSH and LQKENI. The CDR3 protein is CASSPPTGGQETQYF. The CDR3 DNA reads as TGTGCCAGCTCACCACCGACAGGGGGCCAAGAGACCCAGTACTTC.

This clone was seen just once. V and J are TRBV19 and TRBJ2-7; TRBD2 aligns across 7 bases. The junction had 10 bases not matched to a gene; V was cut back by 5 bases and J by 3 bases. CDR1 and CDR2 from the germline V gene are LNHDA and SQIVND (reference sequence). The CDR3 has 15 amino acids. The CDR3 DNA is TGTGCCAGTAGTTCAGGTAGCGGGCCTAGCTACGAGCAGTACTTC. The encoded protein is CASSSGSGPSYEQYF. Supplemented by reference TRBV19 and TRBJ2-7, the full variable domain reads DGGITQSPKYLFRKEGQNVTLSCEQNLNHDAMYWYRQDPGQGLRLIYYSQIVNDFQKGDIAEGYSVSREKKESFPLTVTSAQKNPTAFYLCASSSGSGPSYEQYFGPGTRLTVT.

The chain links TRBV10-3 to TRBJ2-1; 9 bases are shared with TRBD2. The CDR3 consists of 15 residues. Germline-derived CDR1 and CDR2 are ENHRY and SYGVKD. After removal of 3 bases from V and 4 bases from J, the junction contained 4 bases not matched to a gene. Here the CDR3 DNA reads TGTGCCATCAGTGAAGCGGGAGGACTATACAATGAGCAGTTCTTC. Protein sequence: CAISEAGGLYNEQFF.

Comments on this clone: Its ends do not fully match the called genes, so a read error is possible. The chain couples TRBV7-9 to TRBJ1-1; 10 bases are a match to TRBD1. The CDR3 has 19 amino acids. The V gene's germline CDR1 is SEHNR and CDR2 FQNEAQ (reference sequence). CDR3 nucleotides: TGTTCCAGCAGCTCCCCTCCGGGACAGGGGTCTCGGATAGACACTGAAGCTTTCTTT. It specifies CSSSSPPGQGSRIDTEAFF. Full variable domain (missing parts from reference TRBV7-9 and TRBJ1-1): DTGVSQNPRHKITKRGQNVTFRCDPISEHNRLYWYRQTLGQGPEFLTYFQNEAQLEKSRLLSDRFSAERPKGSFSTLEIQRTEQGDSAMYLCSSSSPPGQGSRIDTEAFFGQGTRLTVV.

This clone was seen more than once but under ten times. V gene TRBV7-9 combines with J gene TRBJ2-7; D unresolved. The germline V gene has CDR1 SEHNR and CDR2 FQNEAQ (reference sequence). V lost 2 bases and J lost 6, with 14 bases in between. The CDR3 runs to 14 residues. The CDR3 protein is CASSLSFTFAEQYF. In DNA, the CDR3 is TGTGCCAGCAGCTTAAGCTTTACCTTCGCCGAGCAGTACTTC.

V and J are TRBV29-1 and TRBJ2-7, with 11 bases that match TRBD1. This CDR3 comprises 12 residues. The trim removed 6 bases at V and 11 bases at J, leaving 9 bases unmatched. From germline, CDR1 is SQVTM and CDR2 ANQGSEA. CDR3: CSVAGTGGNEYF. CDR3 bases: TGCAGCGTAGCCGGGACAGGGGGAAATGAGTACTTC.

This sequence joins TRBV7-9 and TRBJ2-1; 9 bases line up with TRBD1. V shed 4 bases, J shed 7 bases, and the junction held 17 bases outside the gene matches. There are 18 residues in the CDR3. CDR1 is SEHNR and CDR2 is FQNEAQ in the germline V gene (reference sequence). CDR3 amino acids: CASSSTMGTRDRVNEQFF. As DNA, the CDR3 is TGTGCCAGCAGCTCTACTATGGGGACACGGGACAGGGTTAATGAGCAGTTCTTC.

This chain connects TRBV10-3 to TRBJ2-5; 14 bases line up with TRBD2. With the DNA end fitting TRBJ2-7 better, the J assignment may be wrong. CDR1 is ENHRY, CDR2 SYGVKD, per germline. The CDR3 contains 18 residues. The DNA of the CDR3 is TGTGCCATCAGTGCGGTACCCGGGACTAGCGGGAGAACCTACGAGCAGTACTTC. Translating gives CAISAVPGTSGRTYEQYF.